Below are 5 T cell receptor beta chains sequenced from a single sample in a study of blood T cell repertoires in COVID-19. The repertoire was sequenced with immunoSEQ multiplex PCR; TCRdb's copy has only in-frame clones and lacks some. The top ten clones hold about 1.3% of a sample with about 210,000 clones, around 90% of them seen once. What was sequenced was peripheral blood. The receptors shown here come from a man in his thirties or forties with acute or convalescent COVID-19.

A note on this clone: The sample holds other DNA sequences that translate to the same CDR3. This chain uses TRBV28 with TRBJ2-7; D is unresolved. CDR3 length equals 12 residues. Trimming removed 3 bases from V and 3 bases from J, with 6 bases in between. CDR1 is MDHEN, CDR2 SYDVKM, per germline. The CDR3 reads CASSFLSYEQYF. CDR3 nucleotide sequence: TGTGCCAGCAGTTTCCTAAGCTACGAGCAGTACTTC. Looking up the rest from reference TRBV28 and TRBJ2-7 gives the full variable domain: DVKVTQSSRYLVKRTGEKVFLECVQDMDHENMFWYRQDPGLGLRLIYFSYDVKMKEKGDIPEGYSVSREKKERFSLILESASTNQTSMYLCASSFLSYEQYFGPGTRLTVT.

The chain recombines TRBV5-1 with TRBJ2-1; D is undetermined. The CDR3 loop spans 15 amino acids. The germline gives CDR1 SGHRS, CDR2 YFSETQ. The ends were cut back, 4 bases at V and 2 bases at J, with 13 bases in the middle. The CDR3 DNA follows: TGCGCCAGCAGCGCCACCACTGGTACCTACAATGAGCAGTTCTTC. This gives the protein CASSATTGTYNEQFF.

J is TRBJ2-2 and V is TRBV30; TRBD2 agrees at 13 bases. J lost 8 bases, V lost 0 bases, and 12 bases had no gene match. Germline-derived CDR1 and CDR2 are GTSNPN and SVGIG (reference sequence). This CDR3 is 18 amino acids long. For the CDR3, the DNA is TGTGCCTGGAGTGTACGGGCTAGGACTAGCGGGAGAACTGGGGAGCTGTTTTTT. Its translation is CAWSVRARTSGRTGELFF.

The gene calls are TRBV2 and TRBJ2-6; D unresolved. Trimming left V 7 bases short and J 0 bases short, with 10 bases between. The CDR3 is made up of 15 amino acids. The germline V gene has CDR1 SNHLY and CDR2 FYNNEI. CDR3 residues: CASITASSGANVLTF. In DNA form, the CDR3 reads TGTGCCAGCATCACCGCCAGCTCTGGGGCCAACGTCCTGACTTTC.

The chain recombines TRBV11-3 with TRBJ2-1; TRBD1 matches at 9 bases. Germline CDR1 SGHNT, CDR2 YENEEA. This CDR3 is built from 15 residues. The J segment lost 7 bases and the V segment lost 0 bases, leaving 4 bases of the junction unmatched. Here the CDR3 reads CASSLDSDRGNEQFF. CDR3 bases: TGTGCCAGCAGCTTAGATTCCGACAGGGGGAATGAGCAGTTCTTC.